This TCR beta chain comes out of a study of blood T cell repertoires in COVID-19 (TCRdb year 2020). For the wider study: The collaborator samples originated in the United States, Italy and Spain and spanned the acute and convalescent phases of COVID-19. The material from the prospective study consisted of cDNA or gDNA derived from T cells, B-cell-depleted T cells, or PBMCs. The dataset comprised deeply sampled blood TCRbeta repertoires from subjects exposed to, actively infected with, or recovered from COVID-19. The repertoires were made available in a free public database intended to serve as a resource for research on the immune response to SARS-CoV-2. Samples were obtained from the ongoing ImmuneRACE study (first 160 participants) and from approximately 1,200 subjects provided by 6 global collaborators. The sample metadata nearly always contained a de-identified subject ID, COVID-19 status, age in years and sex. Where available, HLA class I and class II types were taken from metadata supplied by the sample provider and were not determined by assay-based typing. General conclusions and limits of the study: The quantity of clinical and demographic metadata differed by source and by participant and was supplied without curation.

The CDR3 runs 17 residues from the cysteine to the phenylalanine. Just CDR3 DNA is preserved here, 51 bases in frame from base 1. V is pared back by 0 bases and J by 2 bases, with 17 bases lying between the germline termini. CDR1 and CDR2 are read off the germline V gene as SGDLS and YYNGEE. The sample holds one count of this clone. The antigen it recognizes is unknown. Base-call qualities are not available, and no considerably larger clone is one nucleotide away. Each collaborating institution followed its own protocols to collect whole blood in K2EDTA tubes. Collaborator samples were shipped for TCRbeta analysis as frozen whole blood, isolated PBMCs, or DNA extracted from either sample type. TCRbeta CDR3 regions were amplified from genomic DNA using the immunoSEQ Assay, a bias-controlled multiplex PCR. The study's own analysis went as follows. Within the assay, amplification of reference gene primers was used to estimate how many nucleated cells each sample contained. Sequence reads were collapsed and filtered to measure the absolute abundance of every unique TCRbeta CDR3 rearrangement. For each sample, productive Simpson clonality was calculated by taking the square root of Simpson's diversity index across productive rearrangements. Drawn from immuneACCESS, this table holds only the in-frame rearrangements with V and J called that TCRdb kept. Clones are partly lost; checked studies trace under half to an unresolved V gene and leave the rest unexplained. V, J and clone size are those of that table, while D and trimming were read from the DNA. In all, the sample holds roughly 150,000 clones, and around nine tenths of those were seen once. The ten largest account for under 6% of the sample.

The receptor was derived from a human donor in a cohort sampled during active COVID-19. The specimen was peripheral blood. The receptor chain draws on TRBV9 and TRBJ2-5; confidence is insufficient to name the D gene. CDR3 loop: CASSVGPWIARQETQYF. Read as DNA, the sequence is TGTGCCAGCAGCGTAGGGCCGTGGATAGCCCGACAAGAGACCCAGTACTTC.